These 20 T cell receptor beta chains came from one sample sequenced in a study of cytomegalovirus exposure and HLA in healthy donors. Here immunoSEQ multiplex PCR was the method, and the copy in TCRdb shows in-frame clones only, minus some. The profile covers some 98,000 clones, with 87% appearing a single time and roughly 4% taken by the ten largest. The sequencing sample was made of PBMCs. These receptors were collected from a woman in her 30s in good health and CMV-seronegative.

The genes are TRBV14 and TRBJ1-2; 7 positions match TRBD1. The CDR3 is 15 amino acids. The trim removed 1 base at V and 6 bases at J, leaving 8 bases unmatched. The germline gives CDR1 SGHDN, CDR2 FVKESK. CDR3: CASSQGGQVLNGYTF. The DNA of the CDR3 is TGTGCCAGCAGCCAAGGAGGACAGGTACTCAATGGCTACACCTTC.

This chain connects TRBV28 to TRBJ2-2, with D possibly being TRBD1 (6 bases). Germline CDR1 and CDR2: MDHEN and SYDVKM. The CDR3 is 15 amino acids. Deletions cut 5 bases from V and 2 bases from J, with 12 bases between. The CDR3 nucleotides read TGTGCCAGCAGTCTCCCAGGGGTAAACACCGGGGAGCTGTTTTTT. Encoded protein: CASSLPGVNTGELFF.

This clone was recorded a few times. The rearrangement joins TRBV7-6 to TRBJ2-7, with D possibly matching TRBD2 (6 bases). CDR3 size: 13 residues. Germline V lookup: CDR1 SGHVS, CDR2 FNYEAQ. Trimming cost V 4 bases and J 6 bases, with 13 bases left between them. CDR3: CASSSRLVGEQYF. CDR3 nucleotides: TGTGCCAGCAGCTCTCGACTAGTTGGCGAGCAGTACTTC.

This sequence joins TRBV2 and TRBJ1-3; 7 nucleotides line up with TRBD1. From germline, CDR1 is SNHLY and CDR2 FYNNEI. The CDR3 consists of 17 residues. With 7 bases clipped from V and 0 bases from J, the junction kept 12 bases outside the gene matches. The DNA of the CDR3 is TGTGCCAGCACCTCCCAGGGACAGTCGAGCTCTGGAAACACCATATATTTT. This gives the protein CASTSQGQSSSGNTIYF. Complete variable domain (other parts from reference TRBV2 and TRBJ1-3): EPEVTQTPSHQVTQMGQEVILRCVPISNHLYFYWYRQILGQKVEFLVSFYNNEISEKSEIFDDQFSVERPDGSNFTLKIRSTKLEDSAMYFCASTSQGQSSSGNTIYFGEGSWLTVV.

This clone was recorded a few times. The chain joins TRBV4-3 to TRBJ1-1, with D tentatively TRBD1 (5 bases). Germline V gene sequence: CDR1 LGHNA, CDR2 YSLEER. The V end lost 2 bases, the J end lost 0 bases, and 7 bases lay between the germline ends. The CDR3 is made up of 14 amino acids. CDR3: CASSQRTLNTEAFF. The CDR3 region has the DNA TGCGCCAGCAGCCAAAGGACATTGAACACTGAAGCTTTCTTT.

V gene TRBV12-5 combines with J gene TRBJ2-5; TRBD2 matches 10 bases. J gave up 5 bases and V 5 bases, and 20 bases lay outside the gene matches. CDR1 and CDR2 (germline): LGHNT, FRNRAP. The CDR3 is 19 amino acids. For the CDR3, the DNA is TGTGCTAGTGGTCGCGGGACAGCTGGACTAGCGGCGGGGGGCGAGACCCAGTACTTC. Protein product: CASGRGTAGLAAGGETQYF.

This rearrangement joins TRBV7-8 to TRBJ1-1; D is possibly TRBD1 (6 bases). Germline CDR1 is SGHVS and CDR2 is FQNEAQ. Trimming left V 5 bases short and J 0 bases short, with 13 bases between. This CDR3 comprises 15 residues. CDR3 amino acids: CASSRGGPLNTEAFF. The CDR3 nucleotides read TGTGCCAGCAGCAGGGGGGGGCCTTTGAACACTGAAGCTTTCTTT.

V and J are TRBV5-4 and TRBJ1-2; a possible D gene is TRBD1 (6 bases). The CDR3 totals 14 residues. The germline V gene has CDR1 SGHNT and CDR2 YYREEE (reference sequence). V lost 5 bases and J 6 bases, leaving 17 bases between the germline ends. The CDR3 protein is CASRGEQGFNGYTF. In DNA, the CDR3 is TGTGCCAGCAGGGGTGAACAGGGTTTTAATGGCTACACCTTC.

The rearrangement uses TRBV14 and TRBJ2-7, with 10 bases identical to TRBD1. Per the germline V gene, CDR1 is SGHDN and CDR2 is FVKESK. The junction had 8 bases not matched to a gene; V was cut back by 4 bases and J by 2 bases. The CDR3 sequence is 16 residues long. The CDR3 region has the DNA TGTGCCAGCAGCCCACTCGGGGGGACAGGGGCCTACGAGCAGTACTTC. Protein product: CASSPLGGTGAYEQYF.

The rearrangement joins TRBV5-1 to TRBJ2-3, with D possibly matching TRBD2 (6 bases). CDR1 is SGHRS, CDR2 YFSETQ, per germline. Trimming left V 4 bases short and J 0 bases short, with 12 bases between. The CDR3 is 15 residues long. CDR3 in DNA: TGCGCCAGCAGCCGCTTCGCGGGGAGCACAGATACGCAGTATTTT. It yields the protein CASSRFAGSTDTQYF.

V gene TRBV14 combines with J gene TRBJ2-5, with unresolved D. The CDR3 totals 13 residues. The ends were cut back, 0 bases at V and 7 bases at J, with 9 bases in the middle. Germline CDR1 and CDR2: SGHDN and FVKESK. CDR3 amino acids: CASSQDLLRTQYF. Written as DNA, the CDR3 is TGTGCCAGCAGCCAAGATCTCTTGAGGACCCAGTACTTC. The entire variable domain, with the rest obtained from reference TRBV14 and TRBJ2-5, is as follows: EAGVTQFPSHSVIEKGQTVTLRCDPISGHDNLYWYRRVMGKEIKFLLHFVKESKQDESGMPNNRFLAERTGGTYSTLKVQPAELEDSGVYFCASSQDLLRTQYFGPGTRLLVL.

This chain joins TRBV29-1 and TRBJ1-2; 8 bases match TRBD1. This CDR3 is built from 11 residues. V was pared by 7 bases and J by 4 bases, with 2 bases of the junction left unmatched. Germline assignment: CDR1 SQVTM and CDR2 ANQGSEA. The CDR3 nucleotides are TGCAGCGCCCAGGGGGCCTATGGCTACACCTTC. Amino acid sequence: CSAQGAYGYTF.

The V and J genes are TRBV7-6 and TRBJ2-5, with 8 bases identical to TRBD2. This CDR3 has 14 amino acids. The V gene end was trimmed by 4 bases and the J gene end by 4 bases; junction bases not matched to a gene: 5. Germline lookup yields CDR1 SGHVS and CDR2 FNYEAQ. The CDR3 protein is CASSSVGGGETQYF. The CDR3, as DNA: TGTGCCAGCAGCTCCGTCGGGGGGGGAGAGACCCAGTACTTC.

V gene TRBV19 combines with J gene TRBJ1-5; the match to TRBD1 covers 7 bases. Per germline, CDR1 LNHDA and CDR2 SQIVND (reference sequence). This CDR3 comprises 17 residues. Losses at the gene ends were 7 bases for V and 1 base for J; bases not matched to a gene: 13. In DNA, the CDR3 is TGTGCCAGTAACAAGCTCACCCCGGGACAGAGCAATCAGCCCCAGCATTTT. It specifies CASNKLTPGQSNQPQHF.

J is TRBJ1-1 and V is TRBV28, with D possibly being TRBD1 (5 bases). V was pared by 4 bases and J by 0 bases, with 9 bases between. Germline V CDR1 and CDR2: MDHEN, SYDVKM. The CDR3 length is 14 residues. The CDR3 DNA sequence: TGTGCCAGCAGTTCCAGGGTTATGAACACTGAAGCTTTCTTT. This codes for CASSSRVMNTEAFF.

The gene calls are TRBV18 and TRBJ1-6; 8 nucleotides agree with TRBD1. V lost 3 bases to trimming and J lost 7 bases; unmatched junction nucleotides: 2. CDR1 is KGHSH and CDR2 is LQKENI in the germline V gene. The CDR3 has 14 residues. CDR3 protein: CASSPQGANSPLHF. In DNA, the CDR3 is TGTGCCAGCTCACCCCAGGGGGCGAATTCACCCCTCCACTTT.

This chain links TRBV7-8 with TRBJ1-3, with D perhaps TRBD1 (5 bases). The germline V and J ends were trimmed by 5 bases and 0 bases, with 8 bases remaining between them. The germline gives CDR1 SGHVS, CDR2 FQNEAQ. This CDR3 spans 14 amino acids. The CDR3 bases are TGTGCCAGCAGCGCGGGGGGCTCTGGAAACACCATATATTTT. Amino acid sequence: CASSAGGSGNTIYF.

The CDR3 sequence is CASIRDRGVWEQFF. CDR3 nucleotide sequence: TGTGCCAGCATCCGGGACAGGGGGGTTTGGGAGCAGTTCTTC. This chain links TRBV7-6 with TRBJ2-1, with 11 bases aligning to TRBD1. The CDR3 runs 14 residues. Germline V lookup: CDR1 SGHVS, CDR2 FNYEAQ. V shed 7 bases, J shed 10 bases, and the junction held 9 bases outside the gene matches.

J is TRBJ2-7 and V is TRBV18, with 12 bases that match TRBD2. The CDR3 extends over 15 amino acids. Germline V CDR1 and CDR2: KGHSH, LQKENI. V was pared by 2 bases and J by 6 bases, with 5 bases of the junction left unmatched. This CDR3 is CASSPRTSGEVEQYF. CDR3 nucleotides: TGTGCCAGCTCACCAAGGACTAGCGGGGAAGTCGAGCAGTACTTC.

CDR3 in amino acids: CASSSRSEQYF. The CDR3 DNA is TGTGCCAGCAGCTCACGGAGCGAGCAGTACTTC. The V call is TRBV5-8, the J call TRBJ2-7; D ambiguous. With 3 bases removed from V and 6 bases from J, the gap between germline ends came to 7 bases. CDR3 size: 11 residues. CDR1 and CDR2 (germline): SGHTS, YDEGEE. The full variable domain, with the rest looked up from reference TRBV5-8 and TRBJ2-7, is EAGVTQSPTHLIKTRGQQATLRCSPISGHTSVYWYQQALGLGLQFLLWYDEGEERNRGNFPPRFSGRQFPNYSSELNVNALELEDSALYLCASSSRSEQYFGPGTRLTVT.